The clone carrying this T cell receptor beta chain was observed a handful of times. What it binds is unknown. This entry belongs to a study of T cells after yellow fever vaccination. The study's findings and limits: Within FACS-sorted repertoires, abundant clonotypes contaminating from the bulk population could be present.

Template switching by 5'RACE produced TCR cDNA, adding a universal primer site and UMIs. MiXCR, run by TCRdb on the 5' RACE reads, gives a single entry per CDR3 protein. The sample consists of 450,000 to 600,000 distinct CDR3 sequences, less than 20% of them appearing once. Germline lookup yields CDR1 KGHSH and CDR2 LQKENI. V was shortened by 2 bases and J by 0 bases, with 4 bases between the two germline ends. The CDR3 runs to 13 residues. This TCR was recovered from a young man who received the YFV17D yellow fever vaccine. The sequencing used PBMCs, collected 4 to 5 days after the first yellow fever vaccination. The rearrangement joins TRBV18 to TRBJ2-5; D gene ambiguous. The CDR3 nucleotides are TGTGCCAGCTCACCAATGGACCAAGAGACCCAGTACTTC. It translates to CASSPMDQETQYF.